The next 16 T cell receptor beta chains were all read from a single sample in a study of T cell clusters in autoimmune cytopenias. Multiplex touch-down PCR amplified TRB using TRB-A and TRB-B pools in one tube. TCRdb reprocessed the multiplex PCR reads; each CDR3 protein has one entry and no DNA is given. This listing includes about 15,000 distinct CDR3 sequences. TRB amplification used around 270 ng of peripheral blood genomic DNA. The sample was also reused in another study, on T cell repertoires in aging, cancer and after chemotherapy.

Material for sequencing was peripheral blood. The receptor source for this set is a human donor in good health.

V usage is TRBV19 and J usage is TRBJ2-1; TCRdb gives TRBD1 as the D gene, but with no DNA this cannot be confirmed. This CDR3 region has 16 residues. The germline V gene encodes CDR1 LNHDA and CDR2 SQIVND (reference sequence). The chain's CDR3 is CASSRQDRAGTNEQFF.

The genes are TRBV12-3 or TRBV12-4 and TRBJ2-4; TCRdb names TRBD1, which stays unverified in the absence of DNA. The CDR3 sequence is 17 residues long. This CDR3 reads CASSRGQGAVAKNIQYF.

V and J are TRBV19 and TRBJ2-5. The CDR3 is made up of 13 amino acids. Germline values: CDR1 LNHDA, CDR2 SQIVND (reference sequence). CDR3 residues: CASSIERRETQYF.

This rearrangement joins TRBV7-6 to TRBJ2-1; TCRdb's assignment of TRBD2 cannot be checked, as there is no DNA. The CDR3 consists of 17 residues. CDR1 and CDR2 (germline): SGHVS, FNYEAQ. The CDR3 loop is CASSLWTSGRGSTEQFF.

The chain combines TRBV30 with TRBJ2-1; TCRdb calls TRBD1, which cannot be checked without DNA. Looked up from germline, CDR1 is GTSNPN and CDR2 is SVGIG (reference sequence). This CDR3 spans 17 amino acids. The CDR3 sequence: CAWSVRGGARGTHEQFF.

This chain uses TRBV19 with TRBJ1-6; the D call of TRBD1 rests on TCRdb alone, since no DNA is present to check it. There are 15 residues in the CDR3. Germline CDR1 and CDR2: LNHDA and SQIVND (reference sequence). CDR3 sequence: CASSAQPAGDSPLHF.

Measured by frequency, this clonotype is medium-sized (0.01 to 0.1%). The rearrangement joins TRBV30 to TRBJ2-4; TCRdb returns TRBD1, unconfirmable since there is no DNA. Per germline, CDR1 GTSNPN and CDR2 SVGIG (reference sequence). CDR3 length equals 12 residues. CDR3 protein: CAWSLDSNIQYF.

The chain employs TRBV5-8 and TRBJ2-1; the TCRdb D gene call, TRBD2, has no DNA to confirm it. Germline assignment: CDR1 SGHTS and CDR2 YDEGEE. The CDR3 runs to 14 residues. CDR3 region: CASSLLATYNEQFF.

The chain couples TRBV11-3 to TRBJ2-7. CDR3 size: 13 residues. Germline-derived CDR1 and CDR2 are SGHNT and YENEEA. CDR3 in amino acids: CASSLAVDYEQYF.

V and J are TRBV2 and TRBJ2-2. Germline V gene sequence: CDR1 SNHLY, CDR2 FYNNEI. There are 13 residues in the CDR3. The CDR3 is CASASLKTGELFF. Together with reference TRBV2 and TRBJ2-2, the CDR3 gives the full variable domain: EPEVTQTPSHQVTQMGQEVILRCVPISNHLYFYWYRQILGQKVEFLVSFYNNEISEKSEIFDDQFSVERPDGSNFTLKIRSTKLEDSAMYFCASASLKTGELFFGEGSRLTVL.

The chain's CDR3 is CASSRPYNEKLFF. V is TRBV6-2 or TRBV6-3 and J is TRBJ1-4. The CDR3 spans 13 residues. The germline CDR1 and CDR2 sequences are MNHEY and SVGEGT.

The chain carries TRBV11-1 and TRBJ2-2; TCRdb returns TRBD2, unconfirmable since there is no DNA. The CDR3 runs 15 residues. Germline values: CDR1 SGHAT, CDR2 FQDESV (reference sequence). CDR3 sequence reads: CASSFRGGHTGELFF.

The chain has TRBV12-3 or TRBV12-4 and TRBJ2-1; TCRdb proposes TRBD1, but this gene call is untestable without DNA. This CDR3 comprises 12 residues. The chain's CDR3 is CASSPLKNEQFF.

This clonotype shows up as medium-sized by frequency. The V and J genes are TRBV29-1 and TRBJ1-4. Germline-derived CDR1 and CDR2 are SQVTM and ANQGSEA. This CDR3 has 11 amino acids. The CDR3: CSVVAGEKLFF.

The chain employs TRBV6-1 and TRBJ2-5. This CDR3 contains 16 residues. CDR1 and CDR2 (germline): MNHNS, SASEGT. The CDR3 region is CASSERGWESQETQYF.

The rearrangement links TRBV12-3 or TRBV12-4 to TRBJ2-7; TCRdb's D call of TRBD1 is untestable without DNA. This CDR3 spans 14 amino acids. The CDR3 here is CASSFVRARYEQYF.